This T cell receptor beta chain was found in a study of blood T cell repertoires in COVID-19. TCRdb's copy holds only in-frame clones and misses some; the assay was immunoSEQ multiplex PCR. The data contain 120,000 or so clones, about four fifths of them singletons. CDR1 is SQVTM, CDR2 ANQGSEA, per germline. J lost 1 base, V lost 4 bases, and 5 bases had no gene match. The CDR3 loop spans 14 amino acids. With regard to this clone: The sample carries other DNA sequences with the same CDR3.

The sequence derives from a man aged 60 to 69 with acute or convalescent COVID-19. The sequencing input was peripheral blood. The chain links TRBV29-1 to TRBJ2-7, with TRBD1 identical over 9 bases. CDR3 region: CSVGRDRVSYEQYF. CDR3 DNA: TGCAGCGTTGGGAGGGACAGGGTATCCTACGAGCAGTACTTC.